The clone carrying this T cell receptor beta chain was seen a handful of times. This sample stems from a study of blood T cell repertoires in COVID-19. Study at large: Sample material is recorded as cDNA or gDNA derived from T cells, B-cell-depleted T cells, or PBMCs.

Per the study methods: Using reference gene primer amplification, nucleated cell counts were estimated. The method was immunoSEQ multiplex PCR; TCRdb's version includes in-frame clones alone and lacks a portion of them. V and J calls and clone size are copied from that table; D and trimming were computed from the DNA. The top ten hold approximately 3.9% of the sample, which has some 120,000 clones, over 70% seen once. The V and J ends lost 4 bases and 6 bases, in that order; junction bases with no gene match: 9. Germline values: CDR1 MGHRA, CDR2 YSYEKL. This CDR3 has 15 residues. The sequence was obtained from a woman in her fifties or sixties with acute or convalescent COVID-19. J is TRBJ1-5 and V is TRBV4-1, with TRBD1 matching 7 bases. Sequencing was done on a sample of peripheral blood. CDR3 nucleotides: TGCGCCAGCAGCCCAAAACAGGGGAACGGTCAGCCCCAGCATTTT. Translation: CASSPKQGNGQPQHF.